The rows below give T cell receptor beta chains drawn from one sample of a study of T cell responses to AZD1222 COVID-19 vaccine. Assay: immunoSEQ multiplex PCR; the TCRdb copy retains only in-frame clones and omits some. The table has about 150,000 clones, 75% to 95% seen once. The sequencing used peripheral blood, collected 28 days after the second dose of the MenACWY control vaccine. These receptors all stem from an adult who received the MenACWY meningococcal vaccine as a control. CDR3s include the opening cysteine and the closing phenylalanine or tryptophan. The order of the fields is CDR3 protein, CDR3 DNA, V gene, J gene, D gene, clone size. The D gene is left open where the match is weak. Clone size is shown for a subset of rows, as once, few, many or a class of expanded clone.

CDR3 protein: CASSVVSGQGTGNTIYF
CDR3 DNA: TGTGCCAGCAGCGTAGTGTCGGGACAGGGGACTGGAAACACCATATATTTT
V gene: TRBV9
J gene: TRBJ1-3
D gene: TRBD1
clone size: -

CDR3 protein: CASSPRDRGNSPLHF
CDR3 DNA: TGTGCCAGCAGTCCCCGGGACAGGGGTAATTCACCCCTCCACTTT
V gene: TRBV6-2/TRBV6-3
J gene: TRBJ1-6
D gene: TRBD1
clone size: -

CDR3 protein: CASSEITGGTGELFF
CDR3 DNA: TGTGCCAGCAGTGAGATAACAGGGGGCACCGGGGAGCTGTTTTTT
V gene: TRBV2
J gene: TRBJ2-2
D gene: TRBD1
clone size: once

CDR3 protein: CASSSLTGTGAGYEQYF
CDR3 DNA: TGTGCCAGCAGCTCCTTGACCGGGACAGGGGCAGGCTACGAGCAGTACTTC
V gene: TRBV7-9
J gene: TRBJ2-7
D gene: TRBD1
clone size: -

CDR3 protein: CASSFLQGASEQFF
CDR3 DNA: TGTGCCAGCAGTTTTTTGCAGGGGGCGAGTGAGCAGTTCTTC
V gene: TRBV28
J gene: TRBJ2-1
D gene: TRBD1
clone size: -

CDR3 protein: CATRQGPRGPQHF
CDR3 DNA: TGTGCCACGAGACAGGGGCCGAGGGGGCCCCAGCATTTT
V gene: TRBV19
J gene: TRBJ1-5
D gene: TRBD1
clone size: -

CDR3 protein: CASSLNPQDNQPQHF
CDR3 DNA: TGTGCCAGCAGCTTGAATCCGCAGGACAATCAGCCCCAGCATTTT
V gene: TRBV5-4
J gene: TRBJ1-5
D gene: -
clone size: -

CDR3 protein: CASSQNYNEQFF
CDR3 DNA: TGTGCCAGCAGTCAAAACTACAATGAGCAGTTCTTC
V gene: TRBV12-3/TRBV12-4
J gene: TRBJ2-1
D gene: -
clone size: -

CDR3 protein: CASSSRGTGYLHF
CDR3 DNA: TGTGCCAGCAGTTCCCGGGGGACAGGGTATCTCCACTTT
V gene: TRBV28
J gene: TRBJ1-6
D gene: TRBD1
clone size: -

CDR3 protein: CASSLAGTNTGELFF
CDR3 DNA: TGTGCCAGCAGCCTAGCGGGGACTAACACCGGGGAGCTGTTTTTT
V gene: TRBV7-2
J gene: TRBJ2-2
D gene: TRBD2
clone size: -

CDR3 protein: CASSQDRSTDTQYF
CDR3 DNA: TGCGCCAGCAGCCAAGATCGGAGCACAGATACGCAGTATTTT
V gene: TRBV4-1
J gene: TRBJ2-3
D gene: -
clone size: once

CDR3 protein: CASSQGTALQRTDTQYF
CDR3 DNA: TGTGCCAGCAGCCAAGGGACAGCACTTCAACGCACAGATACGCAGTATTTT
V gene: TRBV4-2
J gene: TRBJ2-3
D gene: -
clone size: -

CDR3 protein: CASSIPARPNQPQHF
CDR3 DNA: TGTGCCAGTAGTATCCCGGCCAGGCCCAATCAGCCCCAGCATTTT
V gene: TRBV19
J gene: TRBJ1-5
D gene: -
clone size: -

CDR3 protein: CASTSQPYEQYF
CDR3 DNA: TGTGCCAGCACCAGCCAGCCCTACGAGCAGTACTTC
V gene: TRBV7-9
J gene: TRBJ2-7
D gene: -
clone size: few

CDR3 protein: CATSTGQGRNTIYF
CDR3 DNA: TGTGCCACCTCCACCGGACAGGGGAGAAACACCATATATTTT
V gene: TRBV28
J gene: TRBJ1-3
D gene: TRBD1
clone size: -

CDR3 protein: CASSLVSGLAGVGTGELFF
CDR3 DNA: TGTGCCAGCAGCTTAGTTTCGGGACTAGCGGGAGTAGGCACCGGGGAGCTGTTTTTT
V gene: TRBV7-2
J gene: TRBJ2-2
D gene: TRBD2
clone size: -

CDR3 protein: CASSLGGSGANVLTF
CDR3 DNA: TGTGCCAGCAGCCTCGGTGGCTCTGGGGCCAACGTCCTGACTTTC
V gene: TRBV6-5
J gene: TRBJ2-6
D gene: -
clone size: -

CDR3 protein: CASSVLAGGAVTGELFF
CDR3 DNA: TGTGCCAGCAGTGTCCTAGCGGGAGGTGCGGTCACCGGGGAGCTGTTTTTT
V gene: TRBV2
J gene: TRBJ2-2
D gene: TRBD2
clone size: -

CDR3 protein: CASSRGKNTEAFF
CDR3 DNA: TGTGCCAGCAGCCGCGGTAAGAACACTGAAGCTTTCTTT
V gene: TRBV7-8
J gene: TRBJ1-1
D gene: -
clone size: once

CDR3 protein: CSVRTGAVAGELFF
CDR3 DNA: TGCAGCGTTCGAACAGGGGCCGTAGCCGGGGAGCTGTTTTTT
V gene: TRBV29-1
J gene: TRBJ2-2
D gene: TRBD1
clone size: -

CDR3 protein: CATSESGTPTQYF
CDR3 DNA: TGTGCCACCAGTGAGTCCGGGACACCTACCCAGTACTTC
V gene: TRBV24-1
J gene: TRBJ2-5
D gene: -
clone size: -

CDR3 protein: CASSYRTGDGYTF
CDR3 DNA: TGCGCCAGCAGCTACAGGACAGGGGATGGCTACACCTTC
V gene: TRBV5-1
J gene: TRBJ1-2
D gene: TRBD1
clone size: -

CDR3 protein: CASSARGQSSSYNSPLHF
CDR3 DNA: TGTGCCAGCAGCGCCCGGGGGCAGTCGAGCTCCTATAATTCACCCCTCCACTTT
V gene: TRBV3-1/TRBV3-2
J gene: TRBJ1-6
D gene: -
clone size: -

CDR3 protein: CASSPGGFNEQYF
CDR3 DNA: TGTGCCAGCTCACCCGGGGGCTTCAACGAGCAGTACTTC
V gene: TRBV18
J gene: TRBJ2-7
D gene: -
clone size: -

CDR3 protein: CASSSPGTGGIYGYTF
CDR3 DNA: TGTGCCAGCAGTTCACCCGGGACAGGGGGGATCTATGGCTACACCTTC
V gene: TRBV28
J gene: TRBJ1-2
D gene: TRBD1
clone size: -

CDR3 protein: CASSEGGGNTIYF
CDR3 DNA: TGTGCCAGCAGCGAGGGAGGGGGAAACACCATATATTTT
V gene: TRBV9
J gene: TRBJ1-3
D gene: -
clone size: -

CDR3 protein: CASSLSQGRIYEQYF
CDR3 DNA: TGTGCCAGCAGTTTGTCACAGGGTAGAATCTACGAGCAGTACTTC
V gene: TRBV27
J gene: TRBJ2-7
D gene: -
clone size: -

CDR3 protein: CASSASGTNKNEQFF
CDR3 DNA: TGCGCCAGCAGCGCCTCCGGGACAAATAAGAATGAGCAGTTCTTC
V gene: TRBV5-1
J gene: TRBJ2-1
D gene: -
clone size: -

CDR3 protein: CASSSGTGNQETQYF
CDR3 DNA: TGTGCCAGCAGCTCCGGGACAGGGAACCAAGAGACCCAGTACTTC
V gene: TRBV28
J gene: TRBJ2-5
D gene: TRBD1
clone size: -

CDR3 protein: CASSQFRFGEFGYTF
CDR3 DNA: -
V gene: TRBV14
J gene: TRBJ1-2
D gene: -
clone size: -

CDR3 protein: CASTSSRGRNEQYF
CDR3 DNA: TGTGCCAGCACCTCCTCCAGGGGAAGAAACGAGCAGTACTTC
V gene: TRBV27
J gene: TRBJ2-7
D gene: -
clone size: -

CDR3 protein: CASTQDPTGNTQYF
CDR3 DNA: TGTGCCAGCACCCAGGACCCTACCGGTAATACGCAGTATTTT
V gene: TRBV19
J gene: TRBJ2-3
D gene: -
clone size: -

CDR3 protein: CATSVRDLSNQPQHF
CDR3 DNA: TGTGCCACCAGTGTCAGGGACCTTAGCAATCAGCCCCAGCATTTT
V gene: TRBV24-1
J gene: TRBJ1-5
D gene: -
clone size: -

CDR3 protein: CAWSSQGFDGYTF
CDR3 DNA: TGTGCCTGGAGCTCCCAGGGTTTTGATGGCTACACCTTC
V gene: TRBV30
J gene: TRBJ1-2
D gene: -
clone size: few

CDR3 protein: CATSDPGQGAYEQYF
CDR3 DNA: TGTGCCACCAGTGACCCGGGACAGGGGGCCTACGAGCAGTACTTC
V gene: TRBV24-1
J gene: TRBJ2-7
D gene: TRBD1
clone size: -

CDR3 protein: CASSPPSGGELFF
CDR3 DNA: TGTGCCAGCAGTCCCCCCTCGGGCGGGGAGCTGTTTTTT
V gene: TRBV27
J gene: TRBJ2-2
D gene: -
clone size: -

CDR3 protein: CATQTVPITDTQYF
CDR3 DNA: TGTGCCACCCAGACAGTACCGATAACAGATACGCAGTATTTT
V gene: TRBV27
J gene: TRBJ2-3
D gene: -
clone size: once

CDR3 protein: CASRTGLAGVGSYEQYF
CDR3 DNA: TGTGCCAGCAGGACGGGACTAGCGGGAGTTGGCTCCTACGAGCAGTACTTC
V gene: TRBV2
J gene: TRBJ2-7
D gene: TRBD2
clone size: -

CDR3 protein: CASSQRTGAGEKLFF
CDR3 DNA: TGTGCCAGCAGCCAACGGACAGGAGCTGGAGAAAAACTGTTTTTT
V gene: TRBV14
J gene: TRBJ1-4
D gene: TRBD1
clone size: -

CDR3 protein: CASSLRGTLGEQYF
CDR3 DNA: TGTGCCAGCAGTTTAAGAGGGACGTTGGGCGAGCAGTACTTC
V gene: TRBV28
J gene: TRBJ2-7
D gene: -
clone size: -